This T cell receptor beta chain was sequenced in a study of blood T cells in healthy people across ages. Study observations and caveats: Diversity estimated from one million T cells was considered an underestimate. TCR beta diversity per million T cells fell roughly linearly with age.

Worth noting for this clonotype: Its specificity is unknown.

Healthy Caucasian individuals from Russia aged roughly 6 to 90 were enrolled as donors. Primed by a sample-barcoded 5' primer and a J-beta primer mix, a second PCR proceeded for about 6 to 12 cycles. Via MiXCR, TCRdb re-called the 5' RACE reads, giving one row per CDR3 protein. The sample consists of roughly 1.5 million distinct CDR3 sequences, 40% to 45% of them appearing once. Germline CDR1 is MNHEY and CDR2 is SVGAGI. Trimming stripped 8 bases from V and 4 bases from J, with 12 bases between. This CDR3 is built from 12 residues. This receptor was identified in a woman between 18 and 29 years old in good health. The specimen was blood. The chain is built from TRBV6-5 and TRBJ2-7; D not resolved. The CDR3 here is CASVGRSYEQYF. The CDR3, as DNA: TGTGCCAGCGTGGGTCGATCGTACGAGCAGTACTTC.